The source of this T cell receptor beta chain is a study of blood T cell repertoires in COVID-19. About the study: The analysed material was cDNA or gDNA that came from T cells, B-cell-depleted T cells, or PBMCs.

The CDR3 is 15 residues long. The germline V gene encodes CDR1 SGHNT and CDR2 YYREEE (reference sequence). Trimming took off 1 base at V and 1 base at J, with 11 bases between the two ends. Assay: immunoSEQ multiplex PCR; the TCRdb copy retains only in-frame clones and omits some. This sample has about 350,000 clones, with 70% to 90% found just once. Adults between roughly 18 and 100 years of age took part from 24 US areas. This sequence was found in a woman in her 30s who had recovered from COVID-19. This rearrangement joins TRBV5-4 to TRBJ1-1; no clear D gene. Specimen: PBMCs or T cells enriched from blood (not recorded which). The CDR3 nucleotides read TGTGCCAGCAGCTTGAACAGCTATTCGAACACTGAAGCTTTCTTT. As protein: CASSLNSYSNTEAFF.